This TCR beta chain was profiled in a study of T cells in Graves' hyperthyroidism and ophthalmopathy. About the study: Before any treatment, at initial diagnosis, peripheral blood was collected. Findings and caveats of the study: Also found in blood were most expanded thyroid clonotypes above 0.001.

This clonotype was observed many times. Its specificity is not known. Amplification of TCR beta CDR3 regions used RNA as the template. TCR CDR3 underwent first-round RT-PCR with the HTBI primer set. Via MiXCR, TCRdb re-called the multiplex PCR reads, giving one row per CDR3 protein. Among some 370,000 distinct CDR3 sequences listed, approximately 18% were seen once. The CDR3 consists of 15 residues. With 3 bases removed from V and 5 bases from J, the gap between germline ends came to 11 bases. In germline, CDR1 is LNHNV, CDR2 YYDKDF (reference sequence). Diagnosing involved the use of clinical symptoms, serum thyroxine and TRAb, thyroid ultrasound and orbital computed tomography. Isolation of PBMCs was performed on 8 to 10 ml fresh peripheral blood.

This TCR was recovered from a woman in her twenties or thirties with Graves' hyperthyroidism that later progressed to Graves' ophthalmopathy. The specimen sequenced was blood. The chain combines TRBV15 with TRBJ1-6, with D possibly matching TRBD1 (6 bases). The CDR3 sequence is CATSSSGANNSPLHF. The CDR3 bases are TGTGCCACCAGCAGTTCGGGGGCTAATAATTCACCCCTCCACTTT. Filled out from reference TRBV15 and TRBJ1-6, the complete variable domain reads DAMVIQNPRYQVTQFGKPVTLSCSQTLNHNVMYWYQQKSSQAPKLLFHYYDKDFNNEADTPDNFQSRRPNTSFCFLDIRSPGLGDTAMYLCATSSSGANNSPLHFGNGTRLTVT.